One sample yielded the 15 T cell receptor beta chains listed below, sequenced in a study of T cell repertoires in cytomegalovirus infection. The antigens for these receptors are not known. TCRdb itself ran the reads through MiXCR, one entry per CDR3 protein. Of some 500,000 distinct CDR3 sequences in the sample, under 45% were seen once. Here the sequenced sample was cultured PBMCs, taken from culture after CMV antigen stimulation. Receptors were obtained from a human donor in good health (CMV status not recorded). Some clones in this sample may be carry-over from other donors' samples.

V is TRBV7-9 and J is TRBJ1-1, with D maybe TRBD1 (5 bases). CDR1 is SEHNR, CDR2 FQNEAQ, per germline (reference sequence). Between the trimmed V and J ends, which lost 4 bases and 0 bases, there was a span of 12 bases. CDR3 length: 15 residues. As DNA, the CDR3 is TGTGCCAGCAGCTCGGGACTGATCATGAACACTGAAGCTTTCTTT. Amino acid sequence: CASSSGLIMNTEAFF.

The chain recombines TRBV6-1 with TRBJ2-1, with D perhaps matching TRBD2 (6 bases). Between the trimmed V and J ends, which lost 1 base and 10 bases, there was a span of 20 bases. In germline, CDR1 is MNHNS, CDR2 SASEGT. This CDR3 comprises 16 residues. The CDR3: CASSEVGTVPPLEQFF. In nucleotides, the CDR3 is TGTGCCAGCAGTGAAGTTGGGACTGTCCCTCCTCTGGAGCAGTTCTTC.

The gene calls are TRBV10-3 and TRBJ2-7; a possible D gene is TRBD2 (5 bases). Deletions cut 3 bases from V and 4 bases from J, with 19 bases between. This CDR3 region has 16 residues. In germline, CDR1 is ENHRY, CDR2 SYGVKD. DNA of the CDR3: TGTGCCATCAGTGACGGCAGGCCCCTTTTAGCGTACGAGCAGTACTTC. As protein: CAISDGRPLLAYEQYF.

The chain couples TRBV19 to TRBJ1-5; D is ambiguous. Trimming took off 1 base at V and 5 bases at J, with 12 bases between the two ends. Germline V gene lookup returns CDR1 LNHDA and CDR2 SQIVND (reference sequence). There are 15 residues in the CDR3. CDR3 coding DNA: TGTGCCAGTAGTATAGGCGGCCCCGTTGATCAGCCCCAGCATTTT. It translates to CASSIGGPVDQPQHF.

This clonotype was seen only a few times. V and J are TRBV7-2 and TRBJ2-7; no definite D call. From germline, CDR1 is SGHTA and CDR2 FQGNSA. Trimming left V 5 bases short and J 4 bases short, with 18 bases between. The CDR3 has 15 amino acids. CDR3 sequence reads: CASSPNVLTWYEQYF. The CDR3 nucleotides are TGTGCCAGCAGCCCAAACGTGCTCACCTGGTACGAGCAGTACTTC.

This sequence joins TRBV11-1 and TRBJ2-5, with D possibly being TRBD2 (6 bases). CDR3 size: 17 residues. V was pared by 5 bases and J by 3 bases, with 22 bases between. CDR1 SGHAT and CDR2 FQDESV come from the germline V gene (reference sequence). The CDR3 sequence is CASSPGEDYQIKETQYF. CDR3 coding DNA: TGTGCCAGCAGCCCGGGAGAGGACTACCAAATCAAAGAGACCCAGTACTTC.

Only a few counts were recorded for this clonotype. The chain joins TRBV12-3 or TRBV12-4 to TRBJ2-7; 7 nucleotides match TRBD2. This CDR3 contains 16 residues. Trimming took 7 bases from V and 5 from J; bases not matched to a gene: 17. The CDR3 nucleotides are TGTGCCAGCACCCATTCCGGGACTACCAATATCCACGAGCAGTACTTC. Residues: CASTHSGTTNIHEQYF.

In this sample, this clonotype turned up a few times. The V call is TRBV5-1, the J call TRBJ1-2; possible D gene TRBD1, 5 bases. The V and J ends lost 2 bases and 8 bases respectively, with 16 bases between them. Germline CDR1 and CDR2: SGHRS and YFSETQ. This CDR3 contains 14 residues. CDR3 nucleotides: TGCGCCAGCAGCTTTCCGGCGGGACCTGGAGGCTACACCTTC. This encodes CASSFPAGPGGYTF.

The rearrangement links TRBV12-3 or TRBV12-4 to TRBJ2-5; 11 nucleotides agree with TRBD2. V trimming: 6 bases; J trimming: 0 bases; junction bases outside the gene matches: 9. The CDR3 has 17 amino acids. For the CDR3, the DNA is TGTGCCAGCAGCCCCGGGGTAGCGGGGGGGCACCAAGAGACCCAGTACTTC. This codes for CASSPGVAGGHQETQYF.

The table lists this clonotype with a few counts. The gene calls are TRBV12-3 or TRBV12-4 and TRBJ1-5, with D perhaps TRBD1 (5 bases). The CDR3 is made up of 19 amino acids. V lost 7 bases and J 4 bases, leaving 29 bases between the germline ends. CDR3 protein: CASNTTKRGSSNFNQPQHF. In nucleotides, the CDR3 is TGTGCCAGCAACACCACAAAACGGGGCAGCTCGAACTTTAATCAGCCCCAGCATTTT.

This clonotype was picked up a small number of times. This rearrangement joins TRBV7-2 to TRBJ1-2, with a tentative D call TRBD1 (5 bases). The CDR3 contains 17 residues. The germline CDR1 and CDR2 sequences are SGHTA and FQGNSA. Trimming pared 2 bases from V and 0 bases from J, leaving 16 bases between. CDR3 nucleotides: TGTGCCAGCAGCTTAAGGCTTGCGTGGGGGACTAACTATGGCTACACCTTC. It is translated as CASSLRLAWGTNYGYTF. The variable domain in full, with the rest retrieved from reference TRBV7-2 and TRBJ1-2, is GAGVSQSPSNKVTEKGKDVELRCDPISGHTALYWYRQSLGQGLEFLIYFQGNSAPDKSGLPSDRFSAERTGGSVSTLTIQRTQQEDSAVYLCASSLRLAWGTNYGYTFGSGTRLTVV.

This clonotype was observed a handful of times. The chain couples TRBV7-2 to TRBJ2-7; TRBD1 matches at 8 bases. V dropped 3 bases and J dropped 2; count of bases not matched to a gene: 6. Germline lookup yields CDR1 SGHTA and CDR2 FQGNSA. The CDR3 has 15 amino acids. The CDR3 reads CASSFPPRGPYEQYF. In nucleotides, the CDR3 is TGTGCCAGCAGCTTCCCGCCCAGGGGGCCCTACGAGCAGTACTTC.

V is TRBV12-3 or TRBV12-4 and J is TRBJ2-7, with TRBD2 matching 7 bases. The CDR3 length is 16 residues. V was clipped by 3 bases and J by 4 bases; unmatched bases: 12. CDR3 sequence (DNA): TGTGCCAGCAGTTTCGGCGGACCCCCCGGGGGGTACGAGCAGTACTTC. Its translation: CASSFGGPPGGYEQYF.

This chain joins TRBV19 and TRBJ1-5; TRBD1 matches 10 bases. Trimming cost V 3 bases and J 10 bases; bases outside gene matches: 3. CDR1 LNHDA and CDR2 SQIVND come from the germline V gene (reference sequence). This CDR3 has 13 residues. CDR3: CASSMDRGGPQHF. The CDR3 region has the DNA TGTGCCAGTAGTATGGACAGGGGGGGACCCCAGCATTTT.

The chain has TRBV12-3 or TRBV12-4 and TRBJ1-5; unclear D gene. CDR3 length equals 12 residues. The V and J ends lost 3 bases and 10 bases respectively, with 10 bases between them. Here the CDR3 DNA reads TGTGCCAGCAGTTTTCCCCGTGGCCCCCAGCATTTT. This gives the protein CASSFPRGPQHF.